The 20 T cell receptor beta chains below were found in one sample sequenced in a study of the immune and genomic landscape of osteosarcoma. Sequenced by immunoSEQ multiplex PCR; TCRdb stores in-frame clones only, minus some. The repertoire holds a few thousand clones, with around 70% as singletons. Material for sequencing was tumor tissue from a local recurrence in the femur. The source is a man aged 18-30 years with osteosarcoma.

This clone was observed once. This chain connects TRBV6-6 to TRBJ1-2; TRBD1 agrees at 7 bases. CDR3 length: 13 amino acids. V dropped 5 bases and J dropped 0; count of bases not matched to a gene: 0. Germline lookup yields CDR1 MNHNY and CDR2 SVGAGI (reference sequence). The CDR3 DNA sequence: TGTGCCAGCAGTACAGGGGCTAACTATGGCTACACCTTC. The encoded protein is CASSTGANYGYTF.

V usage is TRBV7-9 and J usage is TRBJ1-2, with unresolved D. Germline lookup yields CDR1 SEHNR and CDR2 FQNEAQ (reference sequence). CDR3 size: 15 residues. Deletions cut 5 bases from V and 4 bases from J, with 17 bases between. The CDR3 coding sequence is TGTGCCAGCAGCCCAGAGGTTTCGGCAGTCTATGGCTACACCTTC. Its protein is CASSPEVSAVYGYTF.

The chain has TRBV13 and TRBJ2-2; D is ambiguous. The CDR3 runs 16 residues. Trimming cost V 1 base and J 1 base, with 10 bases left between them. Germline lookup yields CDR1 PRHDT and CDR2 FYEKMQ (reference sequence). The CDR3 spells CASSLEQAENTGELFF. CDR3 nucleotides: TGTGCCAGCAGCTTAGAACAAGCCGAGAACACCGGGGAGCTGTTTTTT.

The table lists this clone with a few counts. The J gene is TRBJ1-2, the V gene TRBV30; the D gene is possibly TRBD1 (6 bases). Germline CDR1 is GTSNPN and CDR2 is SVGIG (reference sequence). The CDR3 has 15 amino acids. Trimming took 3 bases from V and 4 from J, leaving 18 bases between them. The CDR3 protein is CAWRRGVTGTYGYTF. For the CDR3, the DNA is TGTGCCTGGAGACGGGGAGTAACAGGGACCTATGGCTACACCTTC.

The chain is built from TRBV6-5 and TRBJ1-6, with 7 bases identical to TRBD1. The CDR3 has 14 amino acids. V lost 4 bases and J lost 10; bases outside the gene matches: 7. The germline V gene has CDR1 MNHEY and CDR2 SVGAGI. CDR3 loop: CASSSDRALSPLHF. CDR3 DNA sequence: TGTGCCAGCAGTTCCGACAGGGCGTTGTCACCCCTCCACTTT.

This rearrangement joins TRBV4-2 to TRBJ1-2; 8 positions agree with TRBD1. The V segment lost 5 bases and the J segment 8 bases; nucleotides outside the gene matches: 10. CDR1 LGHNA and CDR2 YNFKEQ come from the germline V gene. This CDR3 has 14 residues. CDR3: CASSAVTGVSGYTF. In nucleotides, the CDR3 is TGTGCCAGCAGCGCCGTGACAGGGGTGAGCGGCTACACCTTC.

The V and J genes are TRBV7-6 and TRBJ2-1, with 8 bases identical to TRBD1. Germline V gives CDR1 SGHVS, CDR2 FNYEAQ. Trimming took 2 bases from V and 7 from J; bases not matched to a gene: 1. The CDR3 is 13 residues long. In DNA form, the CDR3 reads TGTGCCAGCAGCTTACAGGGGGCGAATGAGCAGTTCTTC. Amino acids: CASSLQGANEQFF.

This chain connects TRBV6-5 to TRBJ2-2, with D unclear. Germline lookup yields CDR1 MNHEY and CDR2 SVGAGI. V was shortened by 0 bases and J by 6 bases, with 14 bases between the two germline ends. This CDR3 has 16 amino acids. The CDR3 spells CASSYSGNIISGELFF. For the CDR3, the DNA is TGTGCCAGCAGTTACTCCGGTAACATAATCTCCGGGGAGCTGTTTTTT.

The chain recombines TRBV6-6 with TRBJ2-2; weak D call: TRBD1 (6 bases). Germline CDR1 is MNHNY and CDR2 is SVGAGI (reference sequence). The CDR3 extends over 15 amino acids. Trimming stripped 3 bases from V and 2 bases from J, with 10 bases between. The CDR3 nucleotides read TGTGCCAGCAGTTATTCGGACAGAAACACCGGGGAGCTGTTTTTT. Its protein is CASSYSDRNTGELFF.

The chain has TRBV5-1 and TRBJ2-1; D is perhaps TRBD1 (6 bases). The CDR3 runs to 14 residues. Germline V gene lookup returns CDR1 SGHRS and CDR2 YFSETQ. Deletions cut 4 bases from V and 9 bases from J, with 17 bases between. The CDR3 sequence is CASSLPRGMSEQFF. CDR3 coding DNA: TGCGCCAGCAGCCTCCCGAGGGGGATGAGTGAGCAGTTCTTC.

The V gene is TRBV27, the J gene TRBJ1-5; D ambiguous. The germline V gene encodes CDR1 MNHEY and CDR2 SMNVEV (reference sequence). Trimming left V 6 bases short and J 5 bases short, with 8 bases between. The CDR3 has 12 amino acids. The CDR3 DNA reads TGTGCCAGCAGCCATCTTGATCAGCCCCAGCATTTT. Translation: CASSHLDQPQHF.

This clone was seen more than once but under ten times. V and J are TRBV19 and TRBJ1-5; D might be TRBD1 (6 bases). The germline V gene has CDR1 LNHDA and CDR2 SQIVND (reference sequence). This CDR3 is built from 17 residues. V lost 6 bases and J lost 6, with 24 bases in between. This CDR3 is CASSPEVVRGSGQPQHF. Here the CDR3 DNA reads TGTGCCAGTAGCCCGGAGGTGGTCAGGGGTTCAGGTCAGCCCCAGCATTTT.

The chain employs TRBV29-1 and TRBJ2-3, with 12 nucleotides matching TRBD2. Germline lookup yields CDR1 SQVTM and CDR2 ANQGSEA. Trimming removed 6 bases from V and 2 bases from J; junction bases left unmatched: 12. The CDR3 consists of 17 residues. The CDR3, as DNA: TGCAGCGTAGACAGATTACTAGCGGGAGGCGACACAGATACGCAGTATTTT. It specifies CSVDRLLAGGDTDTQYF.

The V call is TRBV30, the J call TRBJ2-7; D could derive from TRBD1 or TRBD2 (5 bases each). Germline CDR1 GTSNPN, CDR2 SVGIG (reference sequence). The CDR3 has 13 residues. Trimming removed 5 bases at V and 5 bases at J, with 16 bases between. In DNA form, the CDR3 reads TGTGCCTGGGTTCGACTGGGGCGGGACGAGCAGTACTTC. This sequence encodes CAWVRLGRDEQYF.

The CDR3 DNA reads as TGTGCCAGCAGTTACTCGAGACAGGGAGCCCAGCCCCAGCATTTT. It codes for CASSYSRQGAQPQHF. The chain combines TRBV6-5 with TRBJ1-5; TRBD1 matches 7 bases. V shed 0 bases, J shed 7 bases, and the junction held 6 bases outside the gene matches. The CDR3 totals 15 residues. The germline V gene encodes CDR1 MNHEY and CDR2 SVGAGI.

CDR3 sequence: CASSLSTSNEQFF. The CDR3 DNA sequence: TGTGCCAGCTCACTTTCTACTAGCAATGAGCAGTTCTTC. The gene calls are TRBV18 and TRBJ2-1, with a tentative D call TRBD2 (5 bases). CDR3 length: 13 amino acids. CDR1 KGHSH and CDR2 LQKENI come from the germline V gene. Trimming cost V 4 bases and J 6 bases, with 10 bases left between them.

V and J are TRBV7-6 and TRBJ1-2; no clear D gene. V lost 4 bases and J 8 bases, leaving 17 bases between the germline ends. The CDR3 extends over 14 amino acids. Germline V CDR1 and CDR2: SGHVS, FNYEAQ. The CDR3 loop is CASSYNPGISGYTF. The CDR3 DNA reads TGTGCCAGCAGCTATAACCCCGGGATTAGCGGCTACACCTTC.

This clone was recorded once. V usage is TRBV18 and J usage is TRBJ1-1; D perhaps matches TRBD1 (5 bases). The germline V gene encodes CDR1 KGHSH and CDR2 LQKENI. This CDR3 comprises 14 residues. Trimming left V 2 bases short and J 4 bases short, with 11 bases between. CDR3 nucleotide sequence: TGTGCCAGCTCACCAGGTCAGGGTACCACTGAAGCTTTCTTT. Translation gives CASSPGQGTTEAFF. Using reference TRBV18 and TRBJ1-1 for the parts outside the CDR3, the full variable domain is NAGVMQNPRHLVRRRGQEARLRCSPMKGHSHVYWYRQLPEEGLKFMVYLQKENIIDESGMPKERFSAEFPKEGPSILRIQQVVRGDSAAYFCASSPGQGTTEAFFGQGTRLTVV.

The V call is TRBV6-4, the J call TRBJ2-3, with 8 nucleotides matching TRBD2. There are 13 residues in the CDR3. Germline-derived CDR1 and CDR2 are MRHNA and SNTAGT. The trim removed 5 bases at V and 4 bases at J, leaving 2 bases unmatched. CDR3 bases: TGTGCCAGCAGTAGCGGGAGCCCAGATACGCAGTATTTT. Amino acids: CASSSGSPDTQYF.

J is TRBJ1-3 and V is TRBV29-1; a weak D match, TRBD1 (5 bases). V was pared by 3 bases and J by 0 bases, with 6 bases between. This CDR3 region has 13 residues. Germline V gene sequence: CDR1 SQVTM, CDR2 ANQGSEA. CDR3 loop: CSVEGGSGNTIYF. CDR3 DNA sequence: TGCAGCGTTGAGGGGGGCTCTGGAAACACCATATATTTT.